Below, 21 T cell receptor beta chains from the same sample are listed, as sequenced in a study of post-analysis software for immune sequencing data (dated by TCRdb to about 2015). Library construction relied on PCR. The instrument given in TCRdb is Illumina HiSeq 2500. To reduce PCR and sequencing biases, unique molecular identifiers were incorporated into the TCR beta cDNA libraries. TCRdb reprocessing: public reads trimmed at Q25 with fastp, clones called with MiXCR, in-frame beta chains kept. Every entry covers one CDR3 protein and lists the most common genes and DNA from its rows. This sample holds approximately 660,000 distinct CDR3 sequences; approximately 60% were observed only once. Of the sample, about 11% falls within the top ten clones. Their specific antigens are unknown. General findings and caveats noted by the study authors: Significantly higher frequencies in patients than in controls were found for five or six TRBV segments, including TRBV5-6, TRBV5-1 and TRBV20-1.

The sequenced sample was blood. These receptors were collected from a girl aged 2 to 10 with multiple sclerosis.

This clonotype has only a few counts. The chain links TRBV14 to TRBJ2-2, with D tentatively TRBD2 (6 bases). The CDR3 has 16 amino acids. The germline CDR1 and CDR2 sequences are SGHDN and FVKESK. Trimming removed 2 bases from V and 5 bases from J, with 15 bases in between. CDR3: CASSQISSVRTGELFF. CDR3 coding DNA: TGTGCCAGCAGCCAAATATCTAGCGTCCGTACCGGGGAGCTGTTTTTT.

The chain is built from TRBV7-2 and TRBJ2-5; D unclear. Germline CDR1 reads SGHTA; CDR2 reads FQGNSA. This CDR3 is built from 15 residues. V was shortened by 1 base and J by 5 bases, with 14 bases between the two germline ends. The CDR3 DNA reads as TGTGCCAGCAGCTTAGTGGATTTTCCGCAGGAGACCCAGTACTTC. It translates to CASSLVDFPQETQYF. Full variable domain (rest looked up from reference TRBV7-2 and TRBJ2-5): GAGVSQSPSNKVTEKGKDVELRCDPISGHTALYWYRQSLGQGLEFLIYFQGNSAPDKSGLPSDRFSAERTGGSVSTLTIQRTQQEDSAVYLCASSLVDFPQETQYFGPGTRLLVL.

The chain carries TRBV7-9 and TRBJ1-1; 8 bases match TRBD1. J gave up 10 bases and V 5 bases, and 6 bases lay outside the gene matches. Germline loops: CDR1 SEHNR, CDR2 FQNEAQ (reference sequence). There are 12 residues in the CDR3. CDR3 DNA: TGTGCCAGCAGCACAGGGACAGGCAGAGCTTTCTTT. Protein product: CASSTGTGRAFF.

The V and J genes are TRBV5-1 and TRBJ2-3; D tentatively fits TRBD1 or TRBD2 (6 bases each). The CDR3 sequence is 14 residues long. Between the trimmed V and J ends, which lost 5 bases and 6 bases, there was a span of 16 bases. The V gene's germline CDR1 is SGHRS and CDR2 YFSETQ. CDR3 protein: CASRSGSDRDTQYF. In nucleotides, the CDR3 is TGCGCCAGCAGATCCGGGAGCGACAGGGATACGCAGTATTTT.

This chain uses TRBV20-1 with TRBJ2-2; D is perhaps TRBD1 (6 bases). The CDR3 totals 14 residues. V gave up 6 bases and J gave up 7 bases, with 18 bases separating them. Germline CDR1 reads DFQATT; CDR2 reads SNEGSKA (reference sequence). The CDR3 DNA follows: TGCAGTGCCATTCAGTTGGGGGCCGGCGGGGAGCTGTTTTTT. Encoded protein: CSAIQLGAGGELFF.

This chain uses TRBV7-9 with TRBJ2-1; a weak D match, TRBD1 (6 bases). Germline assignment: CDR1 SEHNR and CDR2 FQNEAQ (reference sequence). V gave up 10 bases and J gave up 1 base, with 14 bases separating them. The CDR3 extends over 14 amino acids. CDR3 in amino acids: CATVQGISYNEQFF. CDR3 nucleotides: TGTGCCACCGTACAGGGAATTTCCTACAATGAGCAGTTCTTC.

A word on this clonotype: One end of the junction varies from germline; a read error may be responsible. The V call is TRBV11-2, the J call TRBJ2-1, with 16 bases matching TRBD2. This CDR3 comprises 18 residues. Germline loops: CDR1 SGHAT, CDR2 FQNNGV. CDR3 residues: CASSSPGTSGGADNEQFF. Here the CDR3 DNA reads TGTGCCAGCAGCTCCCCCGGGACTAGCGGGGGGGCCGACAATGAACAGTTCTTC.

The sample holds a few counts of this clonotype. V and J are TRBV9 and TRBJ2-6; D is perhaps TRBD1 or TRBD2 (6 bases each). V gave up 1 base and J gave up 0 bases, with 14 bases separating them. There are 18 residues in the CDR3. CDR1 and CDR2 (germline): SGDLS, YYNGEE. The CDR3: CASSVKVGGHSGANVLTF. The CDR3 nucleotides read TGTGCCAGCAGCGTAAAAGTAGGGGGGCACTCTGGGGCCAACGTCCTGACTTTC.

This clonotype was found a few times. This chain uses TRBV6-5 with TRBJ2-5, with D uncertain. The V end was cut by 6 bases, the J end by 3 bases, with 11 bases between. Germline values: CDR1 MNHEY, CDR2 SVGAGI. The CDR3 is 13 residues long. CDR3 in amino acids: CASRVGNEETQYF. CDR3 in DNA: TGTGCCAGCAGGGTGGGGAATGAAGAGACCCAGTACTTC.

The chain uses TRBV5-1 and TRBJ1-5; D call uncertain. This CDR3 comprises 14 residues. Germline V lookup: CDR1 SGHRS, CDR2 YFSETQ. V lost 0 bases to trimming and J lost 3 bases, with 7 bases between them. The CDR3 reads CASSLGAPNQPQHF. Here the CDR3 DNA reads TGCGCCAGCAGCTTGGGAGCCCCCAATCAGCCCCAGCATTTT.

The chain uses TRBV10-3 and TRBJ2-4, with unresolved D. V dropped 3 bases and J dropped 1 base, with 7 bases sitting between them. Germline V gene sequence: CDR1 ENHRY, CDR2 SYGVKD. The CDR3 extends over 14 amino acids. CDR3 DNA sequence: TGTGCCATCAGTGACCAGTCGGCCAAAAACATTCAGTACTTC. The encoded protein is CAISDQSAKNIQYF.

In its sample, this clonotype was seen a few times. J is TRBJ1-2 and V is TRBV28, with unresolved D. The germline CDR1 and CDR2 sequences are MDHEN and SYDVKM. Trimming shortened V by 3 bases and J by 5 bases, and 10 bases separated the two germline ends. CDR3 length: 13 amino acids. The CDR3 reads CASSLPGTYGYTF. The CDR3, as DNA: TGTGCCAGCAGTTTGCCAGGAACTTATGGCTACACCTTC.

This clonotype came up a few times. The chain employs TRBV29-1 and TRBJ2-1; the D gene is possibly TRBD1 (5 bases). The germline gives CDR1 SQVTM, CDR2 ANQGSEA. Deletions cut 3 bases from V and 12 bases from J, with 12 bases between. CDR3 length equals 11 residues. CDR3 in amino acids: CSVDRGTAQFF. DNA of the CDR3: TGCAGCGTTGATAGGGGCACCGCGCAGTTCTTC.

The chain links TRBV4-1 to TRBJ1-5, with 7 nucleotides matching TRBD1. The CDR3 extends over 17 amino acids. CDR1 MGHRA and CDR2 YSYEKL come from the germline V gene. V shed 2 bases, J shed 9 bases, and the junction held 16 bases outside the gene matches. CDR3 in DNA: TGCGCCAGCAGCCAACCAAGGTCGGGGACAGTAAAGGTGCCCCAGCATTTT. Amino acid sequence: CASSQPRSGTVKVPQHF.

This clonotype was counted only a few times. This rearrangement joins TRBV5-5 to TRBJ2-7, with 10 bases that match TRBD2. The last part of the DNA fits TRBJ2-5 better; the J call may be wrong. The CDR3 has 14 amino acids. Germline V gene lookup returns CDR1 SGHKS and CDR2 YYEKEE (reference sequence). The CDR3 nucleotides read TGTGCCAGCAGCTTAAGCGGGGGGGCGGAGACCCAGTACTTC. Translated: CASSLSGGAETQYF.

The chain employs TRBV5-1 and TRBJ2-2, with D uncertain. Trimming removed 1 base at V and 2 bases at J, with 15 bases between. Germline assignment: CDR1 SGHRS and CDR2 YFSETQ. The CDR3 contains 17 residues. The CDR3 coding sequence is TGCGCCAGCAGCTTGCCTGGCCGGTCTCGAAACACCGGGGAGCTGTTTTTT. This sequence encodes CASSLPGRSRNTGELFF.

The chain is built from TRBV20-1 and TRBJ2-3, with a tentative D call TRBD1 (5 bases). The ends were cut back, 4 bases at V and 1 base at J, with 9 bases in the middle. CDR3 length: 13 amino acids. The V gene's germline CDR1 is DFQATT and CDR2 SNEGSKA (reference sequence). The CDR3 DNA reads TGCAGTGCTACGGTAGGGGGCACAGATACGCAGTATTTT. Protein sequence: CSATVGGTDTQYF.

The rearrangement uses TRBV6-2 or TRBV6-3 and TRBJ2-7; D possibly corresponds to TRBD1 (6 bases). The CDR3 has 15 residues. V gave up 7 bases and J gave up 2 bases, with 18 bases separating them. Germline lookup yields CDR1 MNHEY and CDR2 SVGEGT. CDR3 residues: CASTEARDKTYEQYF. In DNA form, the CDR3 reads TGTGCCAGCACCGAAGCTCGGGACAAAACCTACGAGCAGTACTTC.

The genes are TRBV20-1 and TRBJ2-1, with D hard to call. This CDR3 is 11 amino acids long. Germline loops: CDR1 DFQATT, CDR2 SNEGSKA (reference sequence). The ends were cut back, 6 bases at V and 8 bases at J, with 11 bases in the middle. This chain's CDR3 is CSAPSRYEQFF. As DNA, the CDR3 is TGCAGTGCACCCAGTAGGTATGAGCAGTTCTTC.

This clonotype was observed a handful of times. The chain carries TRBV7-2 and TRBJ2-7; TRBD1 is a possible D gene (5 bases). Germline-derived CDR1 and CDR2 are SGHTA and FQGNSA. The CDR3 sequence is 15 residues long. Trimming took 3 bases from V and 3 from J, leaving 15 bases between them. The CDR3 DNA is TGTGCCAGCAGCTTCGGCCCCTCAAGGGGCTACGAGCAGTACTTC. This codes for CASSFGPSRGYEQYF. Using reference TRBV7-2 and TRBJ2-7 for the parts outside the CDR3, the full variable domain is GAGVSQSPSNKVTEKGKDVELRCDPISGHTALYWYRQSLGQGLEFLIYFQGNSAPDKSGLPSDRFSAERTGGSVSTLTIQRTQQEDSAVYLCASSFGPSRGYEQYFGPGTRLTVT.

This clonotype was picked up a small number of times. The genes are TRBV11-2 and TRBJ2-7, with TRBD2 matching 13 bases. V lost 5 bases and J lost 3; bases outside the gene matches: 7. Germline-derived CDR1 and CDR2 are SGHAT and FQNNGV. CDR3 length: 16 residues. The CDR3 region has the DNA TGTGCCAGCAGCCCGGGCGGGACTAGCGGGGTCTACGAGCAGTACTTC. This codes for CASSPGGTSGVYEQYF.